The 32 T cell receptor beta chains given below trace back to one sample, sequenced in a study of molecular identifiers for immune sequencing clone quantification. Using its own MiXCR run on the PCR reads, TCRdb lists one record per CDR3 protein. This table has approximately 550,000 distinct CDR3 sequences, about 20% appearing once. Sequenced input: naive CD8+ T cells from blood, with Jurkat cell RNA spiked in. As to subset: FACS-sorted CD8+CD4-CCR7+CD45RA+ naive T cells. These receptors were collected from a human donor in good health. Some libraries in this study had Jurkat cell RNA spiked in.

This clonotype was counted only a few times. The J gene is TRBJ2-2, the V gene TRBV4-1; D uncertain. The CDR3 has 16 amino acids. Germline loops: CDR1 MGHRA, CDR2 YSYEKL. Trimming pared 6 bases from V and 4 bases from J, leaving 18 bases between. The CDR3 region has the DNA TGCGCCAGCAGTCAGGTCCGACCCCCCAGCACCGGGGAGCTGTTTTTT. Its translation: CASSQVRPPSTGELFF.

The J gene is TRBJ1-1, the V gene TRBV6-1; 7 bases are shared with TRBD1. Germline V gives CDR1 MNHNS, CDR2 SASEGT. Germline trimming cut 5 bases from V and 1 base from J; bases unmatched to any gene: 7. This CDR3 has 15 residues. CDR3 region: CASSTDRMQNTEAFF. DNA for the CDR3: TGTGCCAGCAGTACGGACAGGATGCAGAACACTGAAGCTTTCTTT.

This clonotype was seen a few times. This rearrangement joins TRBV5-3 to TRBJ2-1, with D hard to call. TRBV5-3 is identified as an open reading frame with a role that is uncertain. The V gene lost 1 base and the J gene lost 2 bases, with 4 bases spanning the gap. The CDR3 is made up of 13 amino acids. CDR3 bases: TGTGCCAGAAGCTTGAGGGCCTACAATGAGCAGTTCTTC. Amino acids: CARSLRAYNEQFF.

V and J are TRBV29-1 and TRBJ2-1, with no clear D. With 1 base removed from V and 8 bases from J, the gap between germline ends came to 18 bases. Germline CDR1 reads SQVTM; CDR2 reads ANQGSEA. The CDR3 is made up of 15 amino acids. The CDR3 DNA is TGCAGCGTTGAAGGTTGGAGAAATGGCGAGGATGAGCAGTTCTTC. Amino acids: CSVEGWRNGEDEQFF.

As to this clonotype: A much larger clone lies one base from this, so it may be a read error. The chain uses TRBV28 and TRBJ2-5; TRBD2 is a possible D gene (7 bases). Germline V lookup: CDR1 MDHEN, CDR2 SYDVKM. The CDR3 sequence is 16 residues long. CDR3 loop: CASSFPTDGGQETPYF. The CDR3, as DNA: TGTGCCAGCAGTTTCCCCACAGACGGGGGGCAAGAGACCCCGTACTTC.

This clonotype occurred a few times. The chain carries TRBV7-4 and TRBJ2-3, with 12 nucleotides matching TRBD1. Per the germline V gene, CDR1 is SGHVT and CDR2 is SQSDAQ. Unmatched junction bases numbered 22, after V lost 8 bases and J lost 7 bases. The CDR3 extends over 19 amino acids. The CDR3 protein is CASGWGTGGDFSPGHTQYF. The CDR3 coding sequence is TGTGCCAGCGGCTGGGGGACAGGGGGCGATTTTTCCCCTGGTCATACGCAGTATTTT.

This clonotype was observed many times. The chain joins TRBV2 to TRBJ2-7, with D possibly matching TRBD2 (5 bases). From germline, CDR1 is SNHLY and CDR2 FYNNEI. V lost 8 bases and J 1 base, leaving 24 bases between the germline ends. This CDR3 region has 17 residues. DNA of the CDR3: TGTGCCAGCCTAGCCCCTGACATGTCGATTGGGTCCTACGAGCAGTACTTC. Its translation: CASLAPDMSIGSYEQYF.

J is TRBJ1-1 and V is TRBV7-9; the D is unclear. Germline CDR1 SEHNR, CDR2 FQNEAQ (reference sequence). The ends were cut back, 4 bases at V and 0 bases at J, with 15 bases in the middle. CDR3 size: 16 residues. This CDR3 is CASSSPLPPLNTEAFF. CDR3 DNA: TGTGCCAGCAGCTCCCCTCTCCCGCCATTGAACACTGAAGCTTTCTTT. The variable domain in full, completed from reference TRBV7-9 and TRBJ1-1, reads DTGVSQNPRHKITKRGQNVTFRCDPISEHNRLYWYRQTLGQGPEFLTYFQNEAQLEKSRLLSDRFSAERPKGSFSTLEIQRTEQGDSAMYLCASSSPLPPLNTEAFFGQGTRLTVV.

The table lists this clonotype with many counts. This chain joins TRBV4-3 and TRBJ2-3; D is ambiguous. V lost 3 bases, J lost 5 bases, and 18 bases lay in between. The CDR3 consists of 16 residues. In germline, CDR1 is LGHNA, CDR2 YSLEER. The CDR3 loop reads CASSQTKALLGDTQYF. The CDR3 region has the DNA TGCGCCAGCAGCCAGACGAAGGCCTTGCTCGGAGATACGCAGTATTTT.

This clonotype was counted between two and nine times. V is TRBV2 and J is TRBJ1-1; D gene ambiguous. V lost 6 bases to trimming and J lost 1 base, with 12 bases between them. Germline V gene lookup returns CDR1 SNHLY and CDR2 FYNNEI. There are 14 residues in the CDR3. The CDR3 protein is CASRQTDTNTEAFF. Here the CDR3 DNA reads TGTGCCAGCAGACAAACCGACACGAACACTGAAGCTTTCTTT.

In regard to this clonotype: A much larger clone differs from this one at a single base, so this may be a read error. The CDR3 protein is CASSIGGGRFTGELFF. The CDR3 DNA reads TGTGCCAGCAGCATAGGAGGCGGGAGGTTTACCGGGGAGCTGTTTTTT. The rearrangement links TRBV7-6 to TRBJ2-2, with 8 bases identical to TRBD2. With V trimmed by 5 bases and J by 5 bases, 10 bases remained unmatched. Germline CDR1 SGHVS, CDR2 FNYEAQ. The CDR3 has 16 amino acids. Together with reference TRBV7-6 and TRBJ2-2, the CDR3 gives the full variable domain: GAGVSQSPRYKVTKRGQDVALRCDPISGHVSLYWYRQALGQGPEFLTYFNYEAQQDKSGLPNDRFSAERPEGSISTLTIQRTEQRDSAMYRCASSIGGGRFTGELFFGEGSRLTVL.

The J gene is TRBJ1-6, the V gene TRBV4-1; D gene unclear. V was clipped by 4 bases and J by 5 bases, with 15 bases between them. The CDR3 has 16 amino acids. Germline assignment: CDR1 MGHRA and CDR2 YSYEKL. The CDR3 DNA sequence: TGCGCCAGCAGCCCGGTCGCAGGCGTAAATAATTCACCCCTCCACTTT. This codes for CASSPVAGVNNSPLHF.

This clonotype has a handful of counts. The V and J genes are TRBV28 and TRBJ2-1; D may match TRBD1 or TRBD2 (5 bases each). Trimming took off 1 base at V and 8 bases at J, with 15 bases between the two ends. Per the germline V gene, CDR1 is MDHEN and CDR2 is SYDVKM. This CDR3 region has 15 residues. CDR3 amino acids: CASSLLGVLGDEQFF. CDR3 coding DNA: TGTGCCAGCAGTTTATTGGGGGTTTTAGGGGATGAGCAGTTCTTC. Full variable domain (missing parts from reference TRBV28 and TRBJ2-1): DVKVTQSSRYLVKRTGEKVFLECVQDMDHENMFWYRQDPGLGLRLIYFSYDVKMKEKGDIPEGYSVSREKKERFSLILESASTNQTSMYLCASSLLGVLGDEQFFGPGTRLTVL.

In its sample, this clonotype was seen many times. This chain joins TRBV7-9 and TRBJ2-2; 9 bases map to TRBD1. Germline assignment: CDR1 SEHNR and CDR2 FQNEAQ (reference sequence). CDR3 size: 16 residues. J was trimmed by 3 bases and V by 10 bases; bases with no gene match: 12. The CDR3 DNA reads TGTGCCATTACCCTCGGGGACAGGGTGGACACCGGGGAGCTGTTTTTT. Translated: CAITLGDRVDTGELFF.

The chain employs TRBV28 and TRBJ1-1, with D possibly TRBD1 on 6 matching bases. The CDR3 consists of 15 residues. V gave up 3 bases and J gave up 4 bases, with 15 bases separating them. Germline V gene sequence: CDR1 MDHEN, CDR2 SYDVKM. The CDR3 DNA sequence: TGTGCCAGCAGTTTCCGGGGGCCGCTGGGCACTGAAGCTTTCTTT. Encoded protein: CASSFRGPLGTEAFF.

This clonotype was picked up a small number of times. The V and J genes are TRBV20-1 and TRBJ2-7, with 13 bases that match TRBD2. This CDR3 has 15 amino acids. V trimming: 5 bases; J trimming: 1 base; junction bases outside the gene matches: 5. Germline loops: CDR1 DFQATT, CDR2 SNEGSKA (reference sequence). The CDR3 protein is CSARTSGGLSYEQYF. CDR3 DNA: TGCAGTGCTCGGACTAGCGGGGGCCTTTCCTACGAGCAGTACTTC.

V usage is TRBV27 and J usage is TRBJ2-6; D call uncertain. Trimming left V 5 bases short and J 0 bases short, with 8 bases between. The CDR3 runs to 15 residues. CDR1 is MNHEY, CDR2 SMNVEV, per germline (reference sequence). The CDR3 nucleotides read TGTGCCAGCAGTGTTCAGATCTCTGGGGCCAACGTCCTGACTTTC. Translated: CASSVQISGANVLTF.

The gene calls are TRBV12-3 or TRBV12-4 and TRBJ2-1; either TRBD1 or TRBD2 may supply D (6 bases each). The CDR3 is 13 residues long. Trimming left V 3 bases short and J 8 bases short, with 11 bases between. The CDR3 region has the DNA TGTGCCAGCAGTTTCGGAGGGGGAGATGAGCAGTTCTTC. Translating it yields CASSFGGGDEQFF.

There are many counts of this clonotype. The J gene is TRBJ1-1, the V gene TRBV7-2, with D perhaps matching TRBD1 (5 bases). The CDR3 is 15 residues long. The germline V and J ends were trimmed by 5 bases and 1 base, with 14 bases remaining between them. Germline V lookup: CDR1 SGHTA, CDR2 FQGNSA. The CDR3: CASSPRRQQNTEAFF. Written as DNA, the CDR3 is TGTGCCAGCAGCCCGAGGCGACAGCAGAACACTGAAGCTTTCTTT.

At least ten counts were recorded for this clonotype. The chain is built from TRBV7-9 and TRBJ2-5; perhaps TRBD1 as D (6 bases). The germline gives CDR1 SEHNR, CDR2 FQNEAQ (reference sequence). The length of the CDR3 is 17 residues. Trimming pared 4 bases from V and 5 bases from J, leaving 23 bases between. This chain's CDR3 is CASSWILQGRGHETQYF. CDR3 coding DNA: TGTGCCAGCAGCTGGATACTACAGGGAAGAGGCCACGAGACCCAGTACTTC. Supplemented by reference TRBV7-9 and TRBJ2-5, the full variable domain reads DTGVSQNPRHKITKRGQNVTFRCDPISEHNRLYWYRQTLGQGPEFLTYFQNEAQLEKSRLLSDRFSAERPKGSFSTLEIQRTEQGDSAMYLCASSWILQGRGHETQYFGPGTRLLVL.

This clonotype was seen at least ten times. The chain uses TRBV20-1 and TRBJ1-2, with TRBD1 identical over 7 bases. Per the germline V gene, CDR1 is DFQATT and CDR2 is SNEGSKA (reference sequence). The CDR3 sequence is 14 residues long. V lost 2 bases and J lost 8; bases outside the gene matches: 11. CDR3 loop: CSARQGGGEFGYTF. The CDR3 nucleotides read TGCAGTGCTAGACAGGGGGGGGGGGAGTTCGGCTACACCTTC.

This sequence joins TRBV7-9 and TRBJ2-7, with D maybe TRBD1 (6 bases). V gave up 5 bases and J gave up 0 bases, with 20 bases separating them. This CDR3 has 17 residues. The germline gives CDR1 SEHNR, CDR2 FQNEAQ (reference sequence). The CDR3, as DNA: TGTGCCAGCAGCCCAGATAAGGGGACATTGAGCTCCTACGAGCAGTACTTC. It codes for CASSPDKGTLSSYEQYF.

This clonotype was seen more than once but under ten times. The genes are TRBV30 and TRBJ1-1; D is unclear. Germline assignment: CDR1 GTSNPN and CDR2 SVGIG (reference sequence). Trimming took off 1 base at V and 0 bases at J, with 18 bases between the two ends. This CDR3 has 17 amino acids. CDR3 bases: TGTGCCTGGAGTGAATACCCCCTCCAGACCATGAACACTGAAGCTTTCTTT. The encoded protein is CAWSEYPLQTMNTEAFF.

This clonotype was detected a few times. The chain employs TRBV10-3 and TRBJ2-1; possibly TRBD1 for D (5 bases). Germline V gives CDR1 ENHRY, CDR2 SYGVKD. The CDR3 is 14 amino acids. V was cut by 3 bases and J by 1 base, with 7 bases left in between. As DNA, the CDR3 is TGTGCCATCAGTGATCAGGGTTCCTACAATGAGCAGTTCTTC. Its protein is CAISDQGSYNEQFF.

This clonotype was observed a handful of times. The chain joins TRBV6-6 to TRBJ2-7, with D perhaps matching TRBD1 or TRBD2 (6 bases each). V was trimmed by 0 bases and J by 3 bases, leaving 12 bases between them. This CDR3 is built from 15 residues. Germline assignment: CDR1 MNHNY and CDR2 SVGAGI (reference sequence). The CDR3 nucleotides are TGTGCCAGCAGTTACTCTGCCGGGGGCGACTACGAGCAGTACTTC. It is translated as CASSYSAGGDYEQYF.

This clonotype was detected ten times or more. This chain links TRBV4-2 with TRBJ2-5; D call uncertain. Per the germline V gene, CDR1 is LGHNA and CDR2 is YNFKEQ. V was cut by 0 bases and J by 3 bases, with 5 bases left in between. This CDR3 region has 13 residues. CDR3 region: CASSQDLEETQYF. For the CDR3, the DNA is TGTGCCAGCAGCCAAGATCTTGAAGAGACCCAGTACTTC.

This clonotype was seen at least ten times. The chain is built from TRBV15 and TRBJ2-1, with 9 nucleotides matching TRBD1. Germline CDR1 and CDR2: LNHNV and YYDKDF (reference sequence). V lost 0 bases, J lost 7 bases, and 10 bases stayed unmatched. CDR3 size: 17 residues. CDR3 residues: CATSREWGTGGRNEQFF. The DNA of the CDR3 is TGTGCCACCAGCAGAGAGTGGGGTACAGGGGGCAGGAATGAGCAGTTCTTC.

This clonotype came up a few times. CDR3: CASTYGSFSIGEAFF. The CDR3 nucleotides are TGTGCCAGCACCTACGGATCGTTCTCTATAGGTGAAGCTTTCTTT. The V gene is TRBV7-9, the J gene TRBJ1-1, with no clear D. CDR3 length: 15 residues. CDR1 is SEHNR, CDR2 FQNEAQ, per germline (reference sequence). The V and J ends lost 7 bases and 7 bases respectively, with 22 bases between them. Full variable domain (remainder filled in from reference TRBV7-9 and TRBJ1-1): DTGVSQNPRHKITKRGQNVTFRCDPISEHNRLYWYRQTLGQGPEFLTYFQNEAQLEKSRLLSDRFSAERPKGSFSTLEIQRTEQGDSAMYLCASTYGSFSIGEAFFGQGTRLTVV.

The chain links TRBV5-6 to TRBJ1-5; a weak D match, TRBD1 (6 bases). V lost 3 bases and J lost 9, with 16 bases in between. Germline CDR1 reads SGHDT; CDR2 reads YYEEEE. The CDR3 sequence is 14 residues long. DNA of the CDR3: TGTGCCAGCAGCTGGTCGGGGGCTTTCAGGCCCCAGCATTTT. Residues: CASSWSGAFRPQHF.

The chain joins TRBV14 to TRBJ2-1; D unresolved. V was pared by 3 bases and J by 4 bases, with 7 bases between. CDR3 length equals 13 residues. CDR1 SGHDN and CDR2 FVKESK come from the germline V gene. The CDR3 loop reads CASSHGPYNEQFF. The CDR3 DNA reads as TGTGCCAGCAGCCACGGACCTTACAATGAGCAGTTCTTC.

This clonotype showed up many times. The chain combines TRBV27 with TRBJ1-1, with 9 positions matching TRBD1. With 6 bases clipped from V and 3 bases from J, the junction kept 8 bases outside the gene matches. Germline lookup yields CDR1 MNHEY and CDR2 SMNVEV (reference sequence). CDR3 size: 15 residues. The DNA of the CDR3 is TGTGCCAGCAGCAAGAGGACAGGGGCACACACTGAAGCTTTCTTT. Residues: CASSKRTGAHTEAFF.

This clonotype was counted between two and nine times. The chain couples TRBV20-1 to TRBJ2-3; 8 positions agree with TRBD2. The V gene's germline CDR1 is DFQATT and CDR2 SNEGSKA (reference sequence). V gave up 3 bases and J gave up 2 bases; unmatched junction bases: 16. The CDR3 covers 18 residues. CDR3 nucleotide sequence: TGCAGTGCTAGGAAGGTAGCGGGACCCGACTCCTCCACAGATACGCAGTATTTT. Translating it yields CSARKVAGPDSSTDTQYF.